Listed below are T cell receptor beta chains from one sample, sequenced in a study of blood T cell repertoires in COVID-19. Sequencing used immunoSEQ multiplex PCR; TCRdb keeps in-frame clones, though not all of them. The repertoire holds about 190,000 clones, around 80% seen once, with roughly 2.8% in the top ten. Sequenced: peripheral blood. These receptors were obtained from an elderly woman with active or convalescent COVID-19. Each CDR3 is given with its conserved first and last residue. The D gene is left open where the match is weak. The listing skips clone size in some rows; elsewhere it reads once, few, many or a size class.

J gene | V gene | D gene | clone size | CDR3 protein | CDR3 DNA
TRBJ2-7 | TRBV5-1 | TRBD2 | . | CASSPGTSGGAEQYF | TGCGCCAGCAGCCCCGGGACTAGCGGGGGGGCCGAGCAGTACTTC
TRBJ1-2 | TRBV7-2 | . | . | CASSLSWVAGISNYGYTF | TGTGCCAGCAGCTTAAGTTGGGTCGCGGGGATTTCTAACTATGGCTACACCTTC
TRBJ1-1 | TRBV9 | . | . | CASSPGLQGYEAFF | TGTGCCAGCAGCCCAGGGCTGCAGGGGTATGAAGCTTTCTTT
TRBJ1-6 | TRBV7-5 | . | few | CARSPRGLPLHF | TGTGCCAGAAGCCCCCGGGGATTACCCCTCCACTTT
TRBJ1-2 | TRBV6-2/TRBV6-3 | . | . | CASSPLAFGRPNGYTF | TGTGCCAGCAGCCCTCTAGCTTTCGGGAGACCCAATGGCTACACCTTC
TRBJ1-3 | TRBV25-1 | TRBD1 | . | CASRETGAGNTIYF | TGTGCCAGCAGAGAAACAGGGGCTGGAAACACCATATATTTT
TRBJ2-3 | TRBV5-1 | . | . | CASSLDGDYADTQYF | TGCGCCAGCAGCTTGGACGGAGATTACGCAGATACGCAGTATTTT
TRBJ2-1 | TRBV4-1 | TRBD2 | . | CASSQASSGASSYNEQFF | TGCGCCAGCAGCCAAGCCTCTAGCGGGGCGAGCTCCTACAATGAGCAGTTCTTC
TRBJ1-6 | TRBV5-1 | . | . | CASSLDHQGSVYNSPLHF | TGCGCCAGCAGCTTGGACCACCAGGGGTCGGTTTATAATTCACCCCTCCACTTT
TRBJ1-4 | TRBV5-1 | . | . | CASSLLGSSTNEKLFF | TGCGCCAGCAGCTTGCTGGGCAGCTCAACTAATGAAAAACTGTTTTTT
TRBJ1-5 | TRBV18 | TRBD1 | . | CASSPPGTGIANQPQHF | TGTGCCAGCTCACCACCTGGGACAGGGATAGCTAATCAGCCCCAGCATTTT
TRBJ2-3 | TRBV7-9 | TRBD1 | once | CASSSGQGGTDTQYF | TGTGCCAGCAGCTCCGGACAGGGGGGCACAGATACGCAGTATTTT
TRBJ2-5 | TRBV7-2 | . | . | CASSRDWQETQYF | TGTGCCAGCAGCCGCGACTGGCAAGAGACCCAGTACTTC
TRBJ2-1 | TRBV10-1 | . | . | CASPGWQSSYNEQFF | TGCGCCAGCCCCGGGTGGCAGTCAAGCTACAATGAGCAGTTCTTC
TRBJ2-3 | TRBV3-1/TRBV3-2 | . | . | CASRRSGTDTQYF | TGTGCCAGCAGGAGGAGCGGGACAGATACGCAGTATTTT
TRBJ1-2 | TRBV3-1/TRBV3-2 | . | . | CASSTFNIFLTERGYTF | TGTGCCAGCAGCACATTTAATATCTTCCTCACAGAACGAGGCTACACCTTC
TRBJ2-1 | TRBV9 | . | many | CASSASSYNEQFF | TGTGCCAGCAGCGCTAGCTCCTACAATGAGCAGTTCTTC
TRBJ1-5 | TRBV20-1 | . | . | CSASEGRGNQPQHF | TGCAGTGCTAGTGAGGGGAGAGGCAATCAGCCCCAGCATTTT
TRBJ1-1 | TRBV5-5 | . | . | CASSLGGRSNTEAFF | TGTGCCAGCAGCTTGGGAGGTAGATCGAACACTGAAGCTTTCTTT
TRBJ1-4 | TRBV7-9 | . | few | CASSFHGSLGNEKLFF | TGTGCCAGCAGCTTTCATGGGAGCCTGGGCAATGAAAAACTGTTTTTT
TRBJ1-2 | TRBV6-5 | TRBD1 | . | CASSYSSGTGIYGYTF | TGTGCCAGCAGTTACTCGAGTGGGACAGGGATCTATGGCTACACCTTC
TRBJ2-3 | TRBV5-4 | . | . | CASSLGLAHTDTQYF | TGTGCCAGCAGCTTGGGGCTAGCCCACACAGATACGCAGTATTTT
TRBJ2-7 | TRBV3-1/TRBV3-2 | . | . | CASSQVAGLGEQYF | TGTGCCAGCAGCCAAGTAGCAGGGTTGGGCGAGCAGTACTTC
TRBJ2-1 | TRBV18 | TRBD2 | few | CASSPLVAGANEQFF | TGTGCCAGCTCACCCCTAGTAGCGGGGGCCAATGAGCAGTTCTTC
TRBJ2-1 | TRBV27 | TRBD2 | . | CASSPSLAGGQGLEFF | TGTGCCAGCAGTCCCTCACTAGCGGGGGGCCAGGGGTTGGAGTTCTTC
TRBJ1-1 | TRBV12-3/TRBV12-4 | . | . | CASSLQGLTEAFF | TGTGCCAGCAGTTTACAGGGACTTACTGAAGCTTTCTTT
TRBJ2-5 | TRBV9 | TRBD2 | . | CASSRSGGVQETQYF | TGTGCCAGCAGTCGTAGCGGGGGAGTCCAAGAGACCCAGTACTTC